This TCR beta chain was sequenced for a study of blood T cell repertoires in COVID-19. Across the study: From the United States, Italy and Spain came samples of acute and convalescent COVID-19. T cells, B-cell-depleted T cells, or PBMCs provided the cDNA or gDNA that served as material.

V shed 0 bases, J shed 7 bases, and the junction held 9 bases outside the gene matches. The CDR3 has 16 residues. Per the germline V gene, CDR1 is MGHDK and CDR2 is SYGVNS. A single count supports this clone. In the original workflow: Using reference gene primer amplification, nucleated cell counts were estimated. The table came from immunoSEQ multiplex PCR; TCRdb's copy has only in-frame clones and leaves some out. Clone size and the V and J calls come from that table; the DNA yielded D and trimming. Of around 58,000 clones listed, 90% were seen once; the top ten hold more than 10%. This clonotype was sampled from a man between 60 and 75 years old with active COVID-19. This chain connects TRBV25-1 to TRBJ1-2, with 9 bases identical to TRBD1. Sequences were obtained from peripheral blood. The CDR3 region has the DNA TGTGCCAGCAGTGAATATGGGCGGGGACAGGGTGCTGGCTACACCTTC. Protein: CASSEYGRGQGAGYTF.